This TCR beta chain was captured in a study of shared clonotypes between healthy human individuals. Study as a whole: Those who served as donors were a couple of women and three men between the ages of 18 and 49. Each donor had three CD4 naive, three CD4 memory, two CD8 naive and one CD8 memory plate.

Trimming removed 3 bases from V and 4 bases from J; junction bases left unmatched: 4. This CDR3 comprises 15 residues. Germline V gene data show CDR1 as MDHEN and CDR2 as SYDVKM. Assay: immunoSEQ multiplex PCR; the TCRdb copy retains only in-frame clones and omits some. The table has some 2,500,000 clones, more than 85% seen once; the top ten hold 0.36%. This chain links TRBV28 with TRBJ2-7; 12 nucleotides line up with TRBD1. The source of this sequence is a young man in good health. Some clones in this sample may be carry-over from other donors' samples. Input material: naive CD4+ T cells from PBMCs. The subset was: CD45RA+ positively selected. The CDR3 protein is CASSFGTGGRYEQYF. CDR3 nucleotide sequence: TGTGCCAGCAGTTTCGGGACAGGGGGCAGGTACGAGCAGTACTTC.